The 25 T cell receptor beta chains presented below share a single source sample, sequenced in a study of glioma-infiltrating T cells after dendritic cell vaccination. Libraries were prepared by immunoSEQ multiplex PCR; TCRdb keeps only in-frame clonotypes and omits some of them. Of some 70,000 clones listed, about 86% were seen once; the top ten hold 7.9%. The sequencing used blood, collected before dendritic cell vaccination. The receptors were gathered from a human donor with glioblastoma.

The chain is built from TRBV7-2 and TRBJ1-6, with 8 positions matching TRBD1. CDR1 and CDR2 from the germline V gene are SGHTA and FQGNSA. CDR3 length equals 15 residues. V was pared by 2 bases and J by 9 bases, with 6 bases of the junction left unmatched. DNA for the CDR3: TGTGCCAGCAGCTTACAGGGGGCGGGTGCTTCACCCCTCCACTTT. Its protein is CASSLQGAGASPLHF.

The V gene is TRBV27, the J gene TRBJ2-7, with D tentatively TRBD2 (5 bases). CDR1 MNHEY and CDR2 SMNVEV come from the germline V gene (reference sequence). V was cut by 3 bases and J by 5 bases, with 14 bases left in between. The CDR3 sequence is 14 residues long. CDR3 bases: TGTGCCAGCAGTTTGGCCGGGAATGTGAACGAGCAGTACTTC. Its protein product is CASSLAGNVNEQYF.

V and J are TRBV10-3 and TRBJ2-1; TRBD1 agrees at 9 bases. CDR1 ENHRY and CDR2 SYGVKD come from the germline V gene. This CDR3 has 14 amino acids. V trimming: 2 bases; J trimming: 8 bases; junction bases outside the gene matches: 4. CDR3 DNA: TGTGCCATCAGTGAGGGACAGGGGAGGGATGAGCAGTTCTTC. Translation: CAISEGQGRDEQFF.

This clone was counted between two and nine times. The rearrangement joins TRBV6-6 to TRBJ1-5, with D tentatively TRBD1 (5 bases). Trimming stripped 4 bases from V and 1 base from J, with 11 bases between. The CDR3 loop spans 15 amino acids. From germline, CDR1 is MNHNY and CDR2 SVGAGI (reference sequence). Here the CDR3 reads CASSFGGASNQPQHF. DNA of the CDR3: TGTGCCAGCAGTTTTGGAGGGGCGAGCAATCAGCCCCAGCATTTT.

This clone showed up just a few times. The chain carries TRBV7-2 and TRBJ1-2, with 12 bases fitting TRBD1. The germline V gene encodes CDR1 SGHTA and CDR2 FQGNSA. V shed 5 bases, J shed 8 bases, and the junction held 9 bases outside the gene matches. CDR3 length equals 15 residues. The CDR3 DNA reads as TGTGCCAGCAGCAGCGGGACAGGGGGCGCGAGGGGCTACACCTTC. It codes for CASSSGTGGARGYTF.

In DNA form, the CDR3 reads TGTGCCAGCAGTGGTAGGACAGCCCCGGGGGATACGCAGTATTTT. This translates into CASSGRTAPGDTQYF. The chain couples TRBV6-1 to TRBJ2-3, with D possibly TRBD1 on 6 matching bases. The CDR3 contains 15 residues. Germline V lookup: CDR1 MNHNS, CDR2 SASEGT. Trimming removed 4 bases at V and 6 bases at J, with 17 bases between.

This sequence joins TRBV2 and TRBJ1-2, with 12 bases fitting TRBD1. CDR3 length: 14 amino acids. The V and J ends lost 6 bases and 6 bases, in that order; junction bases with no gene match: 5. Germline V gives CDR1 SNHLY, CDR2 FYNNEI. The chain's CDR3 is CASRGQGAKHGYTF. CDR3 in DNA: TGTGCCAGCAGGGGACAGGGGGCAAAGCATGGCTACACCTTC.

The chain joins TRBV13 to TRBJ2-7; maybe TRBD2 (6 bases). This CDR3 is 16 amino acids long. Trimming removed 5 bases from V and 0 bases from J, with 17 bases in between. CDR1 and CDR2 from the germline V gene are PRHDT and FYEKMQ (reference sequence). The CDR3 sequence is CASSPWARGTSYEQYF. The CDR3 nucleotides read TGTGCCAGCAGCCCGTGGGCGCGGGGTACCTCCTACGAGCAGTACTTC.

This rearrangement joins TRBV7-2 to TRBJ2-3; 9 bases line up with TRBD2. J gave up 11 bases and V 3 bases, and 18 bases lay outside the gene matches. CDR3 length: 17 residues. Germline loops: CDR1 SGHTA, CDR2 FQGNSA. The CDR3 sequence: CASSFAGVGGGAGGQYF. The CDR3, as DNA: TGTGCCAGCAGCTTCGCCGGGGTAGGCGGGGGGGCCGGGGGGCAGTATTTT.

This clone was observed once. The J gene is TRBJ2-2, the V gene TRBV27, with D perhaps TRBD2 (5 bases). The V end was cut by 2 bases, the J end by 4 bases, with 14 bases between. In germline, CDR1 is MNHEY, CDR2 SMNVEV (reference sequence). The CDR3 runs 16 residues. The CDR3 DNA follows: TGTGCCAGCAGTTTAGGAACGGACGGACTCACCGGGGAGCTGTTTTTT. Its protein product is CASSLGTDGLTGELFF.

The CDR3 DNA is TGTGCCAGCAGCGCGGGGGGCGGCTATGGCTACACCTTC. Translated, it gives CASSAGGGYGYTF. This chain links TRBV14 with TRBJ1-2, with D tentatively TRBD1 (6 bases). V was clipped by 5 bases and J by 4 bases, with 11 bases between them. This CDR3 comprises 13 residues. Germline V gene lookup returns CDR1 SGHDN and CDR2 FVKESK.

The V gene is TRBV2, the J gene TRBJ2-1; 8 nucleotides match TRBD2. Trimming took 6 bases from V and 8 from J; bases not matched to a gene: 12. The germline CDR1 and CDR2 sequences are SNHLY and FYNNEI. This CDR3 region has 15 residues. Written as DNA, the CDR3 is TGTGCCAGCAGGGCCGGGGGGGCCTCCTCCGATGAGCAGTTCTTC. It is translated as CASRAGGASSDEQFF.

The rearrangement uses TRBV2 and TRBJ2-1; 10 bases align to TRBD1. Germline V gene sequence: CDR1 SNHLY, CDR2 FYNNEI. The CDR3 spans 14 residues. V shed 2 bases, J shed 8 bases, and the junction held 3 bases outside the gene matches. The CDR3 DNA is TGTGCCAGCAGTGAACAGGGACAGGGGCATGAGCAGTTCTTC. It codes for CASSEQGQGHEQFF.

This clone was observed a single time. CDR3 bases: TGTGCCAGCAGCCCCCGGGAAACCGGGGAGCTGTTTTTT. Its protein is CASSPRETGELFF. This rearrangement joins TRBV11-3 to TRBJ2-2; D perhaps matches TRBD2 (5 bases). Trimming took 5 bases from V and 5 from J, leaving 9 bases between them. The CDR3 sequence is 13 residues long. Per the germline V gene, CDR1 is SGHNT and CDR2 is YENEEA.

The gene calls are TRBV7-6 and TRBJ2-7; 8 bases match TRBD2. Trimming cost V 5 bases and J 4 bases; bases outside gene matches: 7. The CDR3 extends over 14 amino acids. Germline V lookup: CDR1 SGHVS, CDR2 FNYEAQ. The CDR3 coding sequence is TGTGCCAGCAGCCCAAGCGGGGGACCTTACGAGCAGTACTTC. Its translation is CASSPSGGPYEQYF.

DNA of the CDR3: TGTGCCAGCAGCGCGCGGACAGGTGCGAACACCGGGGAGCTGTTTTTT. It encodes CASSARTGANTGELFF. The J gene is TRBJ2-2, the V gene TRBV9; 7 bases agree with TRBD1. The CDR3 spans 16 residues. Germline-derived CDR1 and CDR2 are SGDLS and YYNGEE. The junction had 5 bases not matched to a gene; V was cut back by 3 bases and J by 0 bases.

The chain links TRBV19 to TRBJ2-1; a weak D match, TRBD1 (6 bases). V was trimmed by 1 base and J by 4 bases, leaving 11 bases between them. This CDR3 is built from 15 residues. CDR1 and CDR2 from the germline V gene are LNHDA and SQIVND (reference sequence). CDR3 region: CASSIGVGQYNEQFF. The CDR3 bases are TGTGCCAGTAGTATAGGAGTTGGACAGTACAATGAGCAGTTCTTC.

V and J are TRBV5-6 and TRBJ2-3, with D possibly TRBD1 on 6 matching bases. Germline CDR1 reads SGHDT; CDR2 reads YYEEEE. This CDR3 has 15 amino acids. The ends were cut back, 3 bases at V and 5 bases at J, with 16 bases in the middle. CDR3 protein: CASSSLQGDRDTQYF. The CDR3 bases are TGTGCCAGCAGCTCCCTACAGGGAGACCGAGATACGCAGTATTTT.

V is TRBV7-3 and J is TRBJ1-6, with 7 bases lining up with TRBD1. This CDR3 is built from 14 residues. Germline values: CDR1 SGHTA, CDR2 FQGTGA. Trimming removed 3 bases from V and 7 bases from J; junction bases left unmatched: 3. The CDR3 loop is CASSLDRLNSPLHF. The DNA for the CDR3 is TGTGCCAGCAGCTTGGACAGGCTAAATTCACCCCTCCACTTT.

Turning to this clone: The junction shows a germline mismatch at one end, possibly a read error. The rearrangement links TRBV9 to TRBJ2-5; D unresolved. Per germline, CDR1 SGDLS and CDR2 YYNGEE. This CDR3 region has 13 residues. The CDR3 protein is CAGSPGFGETQYF. The CDR3 coding sequence is TGTGCCGGCAGCCCTGGGTTCGGGGAGACCCAGTACTTC.

The V gene is TRBV7-2, the J gene TRBJ2-3, with 7 bases lining up with TRBD1. CDR3 length: 14 amino acids. The trim removed 5 bases at V and 6 bases at J, leaving 8 bases unmatched. From germline, CDR1 is SGHTA and CDR2 FQGNSA. CDR3 loop: CASSPRTGADTQYF. In DNA, the CDR3 is TGTGCCAGCAGCCCCCGGACAGGCGCGGATACGCAGTATTTT.

The chain combines TRBV2 with TRBJ1-5; TRBD1 is a possible D gene (6 bases). In germline, CDR1 is SNHLY, CDR2 FYNNEI. The CDR3 has 15 amino acids. Trimming stripped 6 bases from V and 1 base from J, with 13 bases between. CDR3 loop: CASRLDSWSNQPQHF. DNA for the CDR3: TGTGCCAGCAGACTGGACAGTTGGAGCAATCAGCCCCAGCATTTT.

This chain joins TRBV27 and TRBJ2-7; TRBD1 matches at 10 bases. The V gene's germline CDR1 is MNHEY and CDR2 SMNVEV (reference sequence). The J segment lost 3 bases and the V segment lost 6 bases, leaving 11 bases of the junction unmatched. The CDR3 consists of 16 residues. The CDR3 spells CASRQRPGQGFYEQYF. In DNA, the CDR3 is TGTGCCAGCAGACAACGTCCGGGACAGGGGTTCTACGAGCAGTACTTC.

The chain uses TRBV5-1 and TRBJ2-2, with TRBD1 matching over 8 bases. The V and J ends lost 4 bases and 0 bases, in that order; junction bases with no gene match: 5. The CDR3 totals 16 residues. Germline CDR1 reads SGHRS; CDR2 reads YFSETQ. The CDR3 protein is CASSPRTGTNTGELFF. CDR3 DNA sequence: TGCGCCAGCAGCCCGCGGACAGGGACGAACACCGGGGAGCTGTTTTTT.

The CDR3 loop reads CASSQVPGNQETQYF. CDR3 bases: TGTGCCAGCAGCCAAGTCCCAGGGAACCAAGAGACCCAGTACTTC. V and J are TRBV4-2 and TRBJ2-5, with D perhaps matching TRBD1 (5 bases). From germline, CDR1 is LGHNA and CDR2 YNFKEQ. This CDR3 is built from 15 residues. The V end was cut by 1 base, the J end by 0 bases, with 9 bases between.